This T cell receptor (beta chain) appears in the sequencing data of a study of T-cell memory formation after mild COVID-19. Study context: TCR clusters were largely donor specific. Study results and limitations: CD4+ bias marked clones expanding day 15 to 37, unlike balanced contracting clones. For contracting clones, CD4+ ones sat mainly in CM and EM, CD8+ in EMRA.

This clonotype was observed a few times. Antigen specificity is unknown. The CDR3 length is 15 residues. Per the germline V gene, CDR1 is MDHEN and CDR2 is SYDVKM. With 6 bases removed from V and 4 bases from J, the gap between germline ends came to 16 bases. Constant-segment-primed 5'RACE gave TCR alpha and TCR beta cDNA libraries with sample barcodes and UMIs. Each CDR3 protein gets one entry after TCRdb re-called the 5' RACE reads with MiXCR. The sample has roughly 400,000 distinct CDR3 sequences; approximately 25% are singletons. The receptor's source is an adult woman who had mild COVID-19 (a few samples of this study predate the infection). Cell type and time point are not known. Material for sequencing was PBMCs or a T cell subset sorted from them (not recorded which). V and J are TRBV28 and TRBJ1-5; tentatively, D is TRBD1 (5 bases). The CDR3 nucleotides are TGTGCCAGCAGATGGGCCCCTGGGGGAAATCAGCCCCAGCATTTT. This sequence encodes CASRWAPGGNQPQHF.